One T cell receptor (beta chain) is described in this entry. Germline loops: CDR1 MNHEY, CDR2 SVGAGI. V dropped 4 bases and J dropped 3; count of bases not matched to a gene: 2. The CDR3 runs 13 residues. The record originates from a study of tumor-infiltrating lymphocytes in localized non-small cell lung cancer. Clones were sequenced by immunoSEQ multiplex PCR, and TCRdb holds only the in-frame ones, with some missing. The sample lists roughly 2,000 clones, 45% to 55% occurring once. The sample was uninvolved lung tissue not adjacent to the tumor. The receptor was derived from a human donor with non-small cell lung cancer. Some clones in this sample may be carry-over from other donors' samples. V gene TRBV6-5 combines with J gene TRBJ1-1; 7 bases match TRBD1. In DNA form, the CDR3 reads TGTGCCAGCAGTTGGGGGACAGACACTGAAGCTTTCTTT. Its protein is CASSWGTDTEAFF.